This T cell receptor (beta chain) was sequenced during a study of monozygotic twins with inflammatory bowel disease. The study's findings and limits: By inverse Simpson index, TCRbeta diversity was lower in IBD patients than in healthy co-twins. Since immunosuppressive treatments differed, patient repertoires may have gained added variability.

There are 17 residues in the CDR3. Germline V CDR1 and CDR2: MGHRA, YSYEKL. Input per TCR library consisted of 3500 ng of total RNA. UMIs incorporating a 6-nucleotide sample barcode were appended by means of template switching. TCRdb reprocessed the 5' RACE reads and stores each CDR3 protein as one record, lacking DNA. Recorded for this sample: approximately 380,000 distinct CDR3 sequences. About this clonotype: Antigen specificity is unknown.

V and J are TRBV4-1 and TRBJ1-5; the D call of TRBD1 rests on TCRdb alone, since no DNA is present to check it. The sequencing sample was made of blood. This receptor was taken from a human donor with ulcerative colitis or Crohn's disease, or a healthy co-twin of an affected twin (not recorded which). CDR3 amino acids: CASSQDRDRNSNQPQHF.